These 12 T cell receptor beta chains were all obtained from the same sample, sequenced in a study of T cell responses to AZD1222 COVID-19 vaccine. Data came from immunoSEQ multiplex PCR; TCRdb stores just in-frame clones and leaves some out. The sample yields 150,000 to 200,000 clones, about 90% seen once. Sequences were derived from peripheral blood, sampled 28 days after the second AZD1222 dose. These receptor sequences come from an adult who received the AZD1222 COVID-19 vaccine.

This sequence joins TRBV28 and TRBJ1-5; no clear D gene. This CDR3 is 12 amino acids long. CDR1 and CDR2 (germline): MDHEN, SYDVKM. The V gene lost 8 bases and the J gene lost 7 bases, with 12 bases spanning the gap. The CDR3 DNA sequence: TGTGCCAGCTGGAGAGTCGGGCAGCCCCAGCATTTT. Amino acids: CASWRVGQPQHF.

CDR3 loop: CASSPGGLGSDGGYTF. The CDR3 region has the DNA TGTGCCAGCAGCCCCGGGGGACTGGGAAGTGACGGTGGCTACACCTTC. The chain combines TRBV7-9 with TRBJ1-2; the D gene is possibly TRBD1 (5 bases). There are 16 residues in the CDR3. The germline gives CDR1 SEHNR, CDR2 FQNEAQ (reference sequence). Between the trimmed V and J ends, which lost 5 bases and 7 bases, there was a span of 23 bases.

The rearrangement links TRBV6-4 to TRBJ2-1; D is unresolved. Trimming left V 3 bases short and J 7 bases short, with 7 bases between. Germline assignment: CDR1 MRHNA and CDR2 SNTAGT. The CDR3 totals 12 residues. Written as DNA, the CDR3 is TGTGCCAGCAGTGATCGCAGTAATGAGCAGTTCTTC. It specifies CASSDRSNEQFF.

The gene calls are TRBV7-9 and TRBJ1-1; D gene ambiguous. Germline V gene sequence: CDR1 SEHNR, CDR2 FQNEAQ (reference sequence). Trimming took 6 bases from V and 0 from J, leaving 11 bases between them. CDR3 length equals 14 residues. The CDR3, as DNA: TGTGCCAGCAGTCTGGACGGGTTGAACACTGAAGCTTTCTTT. As protein: CASSLDGLNTEAFF.

This chain links TRBV11-1 with TRBJ2-7; 8 bases match TRBD1. CDR1 is SGHAT, CDR2 FQDESV, per germline (reference sequence). The J segment lost 0 bases and the V segment lost 4 bases, leaving 5 bases of the junction unmatched. The CDR3 runs to 15 residues. The CDR3 region is CASSWDRRVSYEQYF. Here the CDR3 DNA reads TGTGCCAGCAGCTGGGACAGGAGAGTCTCCTACGAGCAGTACTTC.

This chain uses TRBV7-9 with TRBJ1-2; no definite D call. This CDR3 is built from 17 residues. V was shortened by 1 base and J by 9 bases, with 24 bases between the two germline ends. CDR1 SEHNR and CDR2 FQNEAQ come from the germline V gene (reference sequence). The DNA for the CDR3 is TGTGCCAGCAGCTTAGGCCCCCCACATCCCCGAGTTGGTAGCTACACCTTC. It codes for CASSLGPPHPRVGSYTF.

This chain links TRBV9 with TRBJ2-2, with D perhaps matching TRBD1 (6 bases). The germline V gene has CDR1 SGDLS and CDR2 YYNGEE. Deletions cut 1 base from V and 6 bases from J, with 16 bases between. This CDR3 contains 16 residues. The CDR3 DNA sequence: TGTGCCAGCAGCGTATTATCAGGGGCGCCCCCCGGGGAGCTGTTTTTT. This encodes CASSVLSGAPPGELFF.

The genes are TRBV28 and TRBJ1-2, with unresolved D. Germline CDR1 reads MDHEN; CDR2 reads SYDVKM. V lost 3 bases, J lost 4 bases, and 12 bases lay in between. The CDR3 sequence is 14 residues long. The CDR3 DNA reads as TGTGCCAGCAGTTTTCCCGGGATGGGCTATGGCTACACCTTC. It specifies CASSFPGMGYGYTF.

The chain carries TRBV5-1 and TRBJ1-4; possibly TRBD1 for D (6 bases). The CDR3 contains 16 residues. With 4 bases removed from V and 5 bases from J, the gap between germline ends came to 18 bases. From germline, CDR1 is SGHRS and CDR2 YFSETQ. The CDR3 nucleotides read TGCGCCAGCAGCCTCGCCACGACAGGATACAATGAAAAACTGTTTTTT. It specifies CASSLATTGYNEKLFF.

The genes are TRBV29-1 and TRBJ1-6; the D is unclear. The CDR3 runs to 13 residues. With 5 bases removed from V and 0 bases from J, the gap between germline ends came to 5 bases. Germline V gene data show CDR1 as SQVTM and CDR2 as ANQGSEA. The CDR3 reads CSVSSSYNSPLHF. CDR3 DNA sequence: TGCAGCGTTAGTTCCTCCTATAATTCACCCCTCCACTTT.

This rearrangement joins TRBV19 to TRBJ1-1, with D possibly TRBD1 on 6 matching bases. Germline V lookup: CDR1 LNHDA, CDR2 SQIVND (reference sequence). This CDR3 comprises 15 residues. V dropped 6 bases and J dropped 8 bases, with 22 bases sitting between them. CDR3 coding DNA: TGTGCCAGTAGCCCCTTCGGGGGGGGCTCGGGGGAAGCTTTCTTT. This gives the protein CASSPFGGGSGEAFF.

This chain links TRBV7-2 with TRBJ2-5, with 9 nucleotides matching TRBD2. From germline, CDR1 is SGHTA and CDR2 FQGNSA. CDR3 length equals 15 residues. Trimming removed 2 bases from V and 5 bases from J; junction bases left unmatched: 6. As DNA, the CDR3 is TGTGCCAGCAGCTTATCCCTAGCGGGGAAGGAGACCCAGTACTTC. It is translated as CASSLSLAGKETQYF.